This TCR beta chain derives from a study of blood T cell repertoires in COVID-19. About the study: Donors in the United States, Italy and Spain gave samples during acute or convalescent COVID-19. PBMCs, B-cell-depleted T cells, or T cells provided the cDNA or gDNA that made up the material.

Original processing notes: How many nucleated cells were present was estimated from reference gene primer amplification. Assay: immunoSEQ multiplex PCR; the TCRdb copy retains only in-frame clones and omits some. Clonal size and the V and J genes are those of that table, whereas D and trimming came from the DNA. Of roughly 16,000 clones listed, around 86% are singletons. CDR1 and CDR2 (germline): MNHEY, SVGAGI. This CDR3 region has 16 residues. J lost 5 bases, V lost 0 bases, and 4 bases had no gene match. V is TRBV6-5 and J is TRBJ2-2; 9 bases align to TRBD1. The sequenced sample was peripheral blood. The sequence was collected from a human donor with active COVID-19. The donor label of this sample is uncertain. CDR3 sequence (DNA): TGTGCCAGCAGTTACTCCGGGACAGGGCGAACCGGGGAGCTGTTTTTT. Translation: CASSYSGTGRTGELFF.